This T cell receptor beta chain was captured by sequencing in a study of cytomegalovirus exposure and HLA in healthy donors. Overall study: Out of 398 genotyped donors, 81% belonged to the Caucasian-associated ancestry cluster. Study-level points and caveats: In a later analysis, TCR beta V- and J-gene trimming was associated with a missense DCLRE1C variant.

Trimming left V 7 bases short and J 0 bases short, with 13 bases between. From germline, CDR1 is MNHNS and CDR2 SASEGT. CDR3 size: 14 residues. PCR employed 60 Vbeta and 13 Jbeta primers. Assay: immunoSEQ multiplex PCR; the TCRdb copy retains only in-frame clones and omits some. The table shows around 180,000 clones, with approximately 71% occurring only once. Concerning this clone itself: Its antigen is currently unknown.

The sequenced sample consisted of PBMCs. The receptor's source is a girl between 5 and 17 years old in good health and CMV-seronegative. This chain uses TRBV6-1 with TRBJ2-7; possible D gene TRBD1, 5 bases. Here the CDR3 reads CASTVGVSSYEQYF. In DNA, the CDR3 is TGTGCCAGCACAGTAGGGGTTAGCTCCTACGAGCAGTACTTC.